This T cell receptor beta chain was captured in a study of shared clonotypes between healthy human individuals. Naive CD8 cells lacked CD45RO, underwent positive selection for CCR7 and left out terminally differentiated effector memory CD45RA+ cells. The V and J ends lost 5 bases and 8 bases, in that order; junction bases with no gene match: 5. There are 14 residues in the CDR3. Germline CDR1 reads SNHLY; CDR2 reads FYNNEI. Sequencing used immunoSEQ multiplex PCR; TCRdb keeps in-frame clones, though not all of them. The table lists roughly 2.1 million clones, 85% to 95% of them singletons, with more than 1.5% in the top ten.

The chain uses TRBV2 and TRBJ2-1; 11 positions agree with TRBD2. The sample was naive CD8+ T cells from PBMCs. The receptor's source is a young man in good health. Some clones in this sample may be carry-over from other donors' samples. The CDR3 spells CASSKLAGVHEQFF. DNA for the CDR3: TGTGCCAGCAGTAAACTAGCGGGAGTGCATGAGCAGTTCTTC.